This is a list of T cell receptor beta chains from one sample in a study of OX40 agonist ivuxolimab in advanced cancers. Method: immunoSEQ multiplex PCR; TCRdb's copy keeps in-frame clones and lacks some. This sample has about 48,000 clones, with about four fifths found just once. The sequencing here drew on CD4+ or CD8+ T cells sorted from blood, taken in a trial of the OX40 agonist ivuxolimab. All receptors come from an adult with an advanced solid tumor such as melanoma, head and neck, liver or kidney cancer. The CDR3 runs from the conserved cysteine through the conserved F or W. The D gene is left open where the match is weak.

CASSFRLAGGITYEQYF TRBV28 17 TRBJ2-7 TRBD2
CASSQPPGTSGRETQYF TRBV7-2 17 TRBJ2-5 TRBD2
CASSSGTSGPDTQYF TRBV5-8 15 TRBJ2-3 TRBD2
CAWNVNTGELFF TRBV30 12 TRBJ2-2 -
CASSAHRGDTEAFF TRBV10-1 14 TRBJ1-1 TRBD1
CASSWAGFSYNEQFF TRBV2 15 TRBJ2-1 -
CASSPHAGSLSYEQYF TRBV18 16 TRBJ2-7 -
CASSLQGADTQYF TRBV11-2 13 TRBJ2-3 TRBD1
CASSGRDSTYGYTF TRBV5-4 14 TRBJ1-2 TRBD1
CASSTFARGNEKLFF TRBV7-9 15 TRBJ1-4 -
CASSILGTGEETQYF TRBV6-5 15 TRBJ2-5 TRBD1
CASSQQGAHTGELFF TRBV27 15 TRBJ2-2 TRBD1